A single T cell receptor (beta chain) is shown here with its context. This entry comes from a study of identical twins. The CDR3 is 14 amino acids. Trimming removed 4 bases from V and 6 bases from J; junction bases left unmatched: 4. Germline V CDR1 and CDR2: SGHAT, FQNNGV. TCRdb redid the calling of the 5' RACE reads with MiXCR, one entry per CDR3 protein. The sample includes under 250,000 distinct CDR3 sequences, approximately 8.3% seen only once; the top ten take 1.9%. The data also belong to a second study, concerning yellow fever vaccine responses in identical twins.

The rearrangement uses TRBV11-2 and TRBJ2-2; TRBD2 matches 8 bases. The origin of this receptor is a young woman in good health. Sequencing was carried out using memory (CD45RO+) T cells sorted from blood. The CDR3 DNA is TGTGCCAGCAGCTCTAGGACTAGCTCCGGGGAGCTGTTTTTT. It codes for CASSSRTSSGELFF. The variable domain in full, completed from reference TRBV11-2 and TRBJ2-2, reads EAGVAQSPRYKIIEKRQSVAFWCNPISGHATLYWYQQILGQGPKLLIQFQNNGVVDDSQLPKDRFSAERLKGVDSTLKIQPAKLEDSAVYLCASSSRTSSGELFFGEGSRLTVL.